The rows below give T cell receptor beta chains drawn from one sample of a study of blood T cells in healthy people across ages. TCRdb fed the 5' RACE reads into MiXCR, producing one record per CDR3 protein. The sample has around 1,800,000 distinct CDR3 sequences; roughly two fifths are singletons. Sequencing was carried out using blood. These receptors came from a human donor in good health. Both conserved end residues are part of each CDR3. The D gene is left open where the match is weak. Size is omitted from some rows. Given values are once, few, many or a class for expanded clones.

J: TRBJ2-1; D: -; size: -; V: TRBV7-2; DNA: TGTGCCAGCAGCTTAGTCGCCGGACCACTATACAATGAGCAGTTCTTC; CDR3: CASSLVAGPLYNEQFF
J: TRBJ2-1; D: -; size: few; V: TRBV20-1; DNA: TGCAGTGCTAGAGAGTTTCGGGGAATAAGTGTCGGGCAGTTCTTC; CDR3: CSAREFRGISVGQFF
J: TRBJ2-7; D: TRBD2; size: -; V: TRBV5-1; DNA: TGCGCCAGCAGCTCGATTACGGGGGGCTCCTACGAGCAGTACTTC; CDR3: CASSSITGGSYEQYF
J: TRBJ1-1; D: -; size: -; V: TRBV7-2; DNA: TGTGCCAGCAGCTTAGCTGGGGAGGGGGAGGAGACTGAAGCTTTCTTT; CDR3: CASSLAGEGEETEAFF
J: TRBJ2-1; D: -; size: -; V: TRBV4-3; DNA: TGCGCCAGCAGCTACACGGTGTGGGACTCCTACGAGCAGTTCTTC; CDR3: CASSYTVWDSYEQFF
J: TRBJ2-1; D: -; size: -; V: TRBV20-1; DNA: TGCAGTGCTCCCCAAAGGGGGGGCCGGAATGAGCAGTTCTTC; CDR3: CSAPQRGGRNEQFF
J: TRBJ1-5; D: -; size: once; V: TRBV7-2; DNA: TGTGCCAGCAGTTCCCATGGGGGTGCGGGCAATCAGCCCCAGCATTTT; CDR3: CASSSHGGAGNQPQHF
J: TRBJ2-1; D: -; size: -; V: TRBV28; DNA: TGTGCCAGCAGCCATGCGGACGAGCAGTTCTTC; CDR3: CASSHADEQFF
J: TRBJ2-2; D: -; size: -; V: TRBV10-3; DNA: TGTGCCATCAGTGCTCCCTCCGGGGAGCTGTTTTTT; CDR3: CAISAPSGELFF
J: TRBJ2-1; D: TRBD1; size: -; V: TRBV7-3; DNA: TGTGCCAGCAGTACGGGACAGGGCTTTAATAATGAGCAGTTCTTC; CDR3: CASSTGQGFNNEQFF
J: TRBJ2-7; D: -; size: many; V: TRBV29-1; DNA: TGCAGCGTCGGGACTGTGAGCTCCTACGAGCAGTACTTC; CDR3: CSVGTVSSYEQYF
J: TRBJ1-6; D: -; size: -; V: TRBV18; DNA: TGTGCCAGCTCACCAGTGACGGATAATTCACCCCTCCACTTT; CDR3: CASSPVTDNSPLHF
J: TRBJ1-2; D: -; size: few; V: TRBV12-3/TRBV12-4; DNA: TGTGCCAGCAGGGAAGGAGCCTATGGCTACACCTTC; CDR3: CASREGAYGYTF
J: TRBJ1-2; D: TRBD1; size: -; V: TRBV7-3; DNA: TGTGCCAGCAGCCTCAACAGGGGAAAGGGGGTAGAGGGCTACACCTTC; CDR3: CASSLNRGKGVEGYTF
J: TRBJ2-7; D: -; size: -; V: TRBV18; DNA: TGTGCCAGCTCACCACCGACCGGACGGGGTCCCAACGAGCAGTACTTC; CDR3: CASSPPTGRGPNEQYF
J: TRBJ2-3; D: -; size: many; V: TRBV28; DNA: TGTGCCAGCAGTTTAGGAACCGGGGATACGCAGTATTTT; CDR3: CASSLGTGDTQYF
J: TRBJ2-7; D: TRBD1; size: few; V: TRBV7-2; DNA: TGTGCCAGCAGCAAACCGGGACAGGGAGAGGTTGACTACGAGCAGTACTTC; CDR3: CASSKPGQGEVDYEQYF
J: TRBJ1-2; D: -; size: few; V: TRBV10-3; DNA: TGTGCCATCAGTGACCTACAAGGGGGCTACACCTTC; CDR3: CAISDLQGGYTF
J: TRBJ1-1; D: -; size: -; V: TRBV7-8; DNA: TGTGCCAGCAGCTTCCAGACGATTCACACTGAAGCTTTCTTT; CDR3: CASSFQTIHTEAFF
J: TRBJ2-3; D: -; size: -; V: TRBV9; DNA: TGTGCCAGCAGCGTAGTAGGAGGTCCGGATACGCAGTATTTT; CDR3: CASSVVGGPDTQYF
J: TRBJ2-4; D: TRBD1; size: few; V: TRBV20-1; DNA: TGCAGTGCTAGGCAAGGGGGCGAGGTAGCCAAAAACATTCAGTACTTC; CDR3: CSARQGGEVAKNIQYF
J: TRBJ1-2; D: -; size: -; V: TRBV20-1; DNA: TGCAGTGCCGGACTTTACCATCTCTACACCTTC; CDR3: CSAGLYHLYTF
J: TRBJ2-5; D: -; size: -; V: TRBV28; DNA: TGTGCCAGCAGTTTATTCGGGGGCGGTGAGACCCAGTACTTC; CDR3: CASSLFGGGETQYF
J: TRBJ1-2; D: -; size: -; V: TRBV4-2; DNA: TGTGCCAGCAGCCAAGATGAGAGTTCGGACTATGGCTACACCTTC; CDR3: CASSQDESSDYGYTF
J: TRBJ2-1; D: -; size: few; V: TRBV25-1; DNA: TGTGCCAGCAGTGAATACTCCGGGGCCTACAATGAGCAGTTCTTC; CDR3: CASSEYSGAYNEQFF
J: TRBJ2-1; D: TRBD1; size: -; V: TRBV29-1; DNA: TGCAGCGGAAGGACAGGGCTTTATGAGCAGTTCTTC; CDR3: CSGRTGLYEQFF
J: TRBJ1-1; D: -; size: few; V: TRBV29-1; DNA: TGCAGCGTTGGTCGGGGCACTGAAGCTTTCTTT; CDR3: CSVGRGTEAFF
J: TRBJ1-2; D: -; size: few; V: TRBV10-3; DNA: TGTGCCATCAGTGAAAATGCGGGGGGCGCAGGTGGAAAAGGCTACACCTTC; CDR3: CAISENAGGAGGKGYTF
J: TRBJ2-1; D: -; size: -; V: TRBV7-2; DNA: TGTGCCAGCAGTGCGGACAACTCCTACAATGAGCAGTTCTTC; CDR3: CASSADNSYNEQFF